Listed below are T cell receptor beta chains from one sample, sequenced in a study of cytomegalovirus exposure and HLA in healthy donors. The table came from immunoSEQ multiplex PCR; TCRdb's copy has only in-frame clones and leaves some out. The sample consists of under 140,000 clones, roughly 88% of them appearing once. The sequenced material came from PBMCs. The receptors here all came from a woman in her 30s in good health and CMV-seropositive. The CDR3 runs from the conserved cysteine through the conserved F or W. D genes are given only for firm matches. Where a row states a size, it is once, few, many or the class of an expanded clone; other rows omit it.

j_call,v_call,clone_size,d_call,cdr3_aa,cdr3_nt
TRBJ2-7,TRBV27,NA,TRBD2,CASSLRLAGGPYEQYF,TGTGCCAGCAGTTTAAGACTAGCGGGAGGGCCGTACGAGCAGTACTTC
TRBJ1-2,TRBV11-2,NA,TRBD1,CASSLEDRANYGYTF,TGTGCCAGCAGCTTAGAGGACAGGGCTAACTATGGCTACACCTTC
TRBJ1-6,TRBV5-4,NA,NA,CASSTGTFNSPLHF,TGTGCCAGCAGCACCGGGACATTTAATTCACCCCTCCACTTT
TRBJ2-7,TRBV6-5,NA,NA,CASSSTASSYEQYF,TGTGCCAGCAGCTCGACTGCAAGCTCCTACGAGCAGTACTTC
TRBJ1-1,TRBV11-2,NA,TRBD1,CASSPGTGFMNTEAFF,TGTGCCAGCAGCCCCGGGACAGGCTTCATGAACACTGAAGCTTTCTTT
TRBJ1-2,TRBV5-1,NA,NA,CASSLQGTLSYTF,TGCGCCAGCAGCTTACAGGGCACTTTGAGCTACACCTTC
TRBJ2-7,TRBV4-1,NA,NA,CASSRNARQDYEQYF,TGCGCCAGCAGCCGCAATGCTCGACAGGACTACGAGCAGTACTTC
TRBJ1-5,TRBV28,NA,TRBD1,CASSSTGGSQPQHF,TGTGCCAGCAGTTCGACAGGGGGAAGTCAGCCCCAGCATTTT
TRBJ2-7,TRBV29-1,NA,NA,CSVASSSYEQYF,TGCAGCGTTGCGAGTAGCTCTTACGAGCAGTACTTC
TRBJ1-3,TRBV5-1,NA,NA,CASRQDAHSGNTIYF,TGCGCCAGCAGACAGGATGCCCACTCTGGAAACACCATATATTTT
TRBJ2-3,TRBV9,NA,TRBD2,CASSGWGSGGVDTQYF,TGTGCCAGCAGCGGTTGGGGTAGCGGGGGTGTAGATACGCAGTATTTT
TRBJ2-5,TRBV29-1,NA,NA,CSVEGGVQEGQYF,TGCAGCGTTGAAGGGGGGGTCCAAGAGGGCCAGTACTTC
TRBJ2-3,TRBV9,NA,TRBD2,CASSPGTSPFTQYF,TGTGCCAGCAGCCCCGGGACTAGCCCCTTTACGCAGTATTTT
TRBJ2-7,TRBV10-3,NA,TRBD2,CATGGPGLELSEQYF,TGTGCCACGGGGGGACCGGGACTAGAACTTTCCGAGCAGTACTTC
TRBJ2-7,TRBV11-2,NA,NA,CASSYRSSYEQYF,TGTGCCAGCAGTTACAGGTCTTCCTACGAGCAGTACTTC
TRBJ1-3,TRBV5-1,NA,NA,CASSLEGPGGTIYF,TGCGCCAGCAGCTTGGAGGGGCCAGGTGGCACCATATATTTT
TRBJ1-1,TRBV29-1,NA,NA,CSVSEQANTEAFF,TGCAGCGTATCCGAACAGGCTAACACTGAAGCTTTCTTT
TRBJ2-7,TRBV6-1,NA,NA,CASTPDSSYYEQYF,TGTGCCAGCACCCCGGACAGTTCGTATTACGAGCAGTACTTC
TRBJ1-5,TRBV6-1,once,TRBD1,CASSAQGDRLHF,TGTGCCAGCAGTGCCCAGGGGGACCGGCTGCATTTT
TRBJ2-6,TRBV7-6,NA,TRBD1,CASSDRQGPSGANVLTF,TGTGCCAGCAGCGACAGACAGGGACCCTCTGGGGCCAACGTCCTGACTTTC
TRBJ2-6,TRBV6-6,NA,NA,CASRVGDYFANVLTF,TGTGCCAGCAGGGTCGGGGATTACTTCGCCAACGTCCTGACTTTC
TRBJ2-2,TRBV6-1,few,TRBD1,CASDRGHTGELFF,TGTGCCAGTGACAGGGGGCACACCGGGGAGCTGTTTTTT
TRBJ2-7,TRBV5-4,NA,NA,CASSLDGYEQYF,TGTGCCAGCAGCTTGGACGGCTACGAGCAGTACTTC
TRBJ2-7,TRBV7-9,NA,NA,CASSQQEGEQYF,TGTGCCAGCAGCCAACAGGAGGGCGAGCAGTACTTC
TRBJ1-5,TRBV28,NA,TRBD1,CASSSYGQGGVNQPQHF,TGTGCCAGCAGTTCCTACGGGCAGGGGGGTGTAAATCAGCCCCAGCATTTT
TRBJ1-2,TRBV5-1,NA,NA,CASSLGQSSYGYTF,TGCGCCAGCAGCTTAGGACAGAGCTCCTATGGCTACACCTTC
TRBJ2-2,TRBV7-6,NA,TRBD2,CASSLTGGRGTGELFF,TGTGCCAGCAGCTTAACGGGGGGGCGAGGCACCGGGGAGCTGTTTTTT
TRBJ2-5,TRBV5-1,NA,NA,CASSLYFSQAGETQYF,TGCGCCAGCAGCTTGTATTTTTCACAGGCGGGGGAGACCCAGTACTTC
TRBJ2-1,TRBV2,NA,TRBD1,CASRSTGDPNSYNEQFF,TGTGCCAGCAGATCGACAGGGGACCCAAACTCCTACAATGAGCAGTTCTTC
TRBJ1-2,TRBV7-9,few,NA,CASSMGTDYGYTF,TGTGCCAGCAGCATGGGGACTGATTATGGCTACACCTTC
TRBJ2-1,TRBV29-1,once,NA,CSVSKNSHNEQFF,TGCAGCGTTTCGAAGAACTCCCACAATGAGCAGTTCTTC
TRBJ1-6,TRBV19,NA,TRBD1,CAAGTGNSPLHF,TGTGCAGCCGGGACAGGGAATTCACCCCTCCACTTT
TRBJ1-2,TRBV13,NA,NA,CASSLFQGNYGYTF,TGTGCCAGCAGCTTATTCCAGGGGAACTATGGCTACACCTTC
TRBJ2-3,TRBV5-1,NA,NA,CASRDSASTDTQYF,TGCGCCAGCAGGGACAGTGCTAGCACAGATACGCAGTATTTT
TRBJ2-7,TRBV5-4,NA,TRBD2,CASSRSSGRAGEQYF,TGTGCCAGCAGCCGGAGTAGCGGGAGGGCGGGGGAGCAGTACTTC
TRBJ2-1,TRBV27,NA,NA,CASSPLLAASYNEQFF,TGTGCCAGCAGTCCCCTCCTGGCGGCAAGCTACAATGAGCAGTTCTTC
TRBJ2-1,TRBV11-2,NA,NA,CASSLGGVYNEQFF,TGTGCCAGCAGCTTAGGCGGGGTCTACAATGAGCAGTTCTTC
TRBJ2-7,TRBV9,NA,TRBD2,CASSVGPAGAYEQYF,TGTGCCAGCAGCGTAGGCCCAGCGGGAGCCTACGAGCAGTACTTC
TRBJ2-5,TRBV30,once,NA,CAWATGQETQYF,TGTGCCTGGGCCACAGGACAAGAGACCCAGTACTTC
TRBJ2-5,TRBV11-2,NA,NA,CASSREPQETQYF,TGTGCCAGCAGCCGGGAGCCCCAAGAGACCCAGTACTTC
TRBJ1-5,TRBV4-2,few,NA,CASSQALILGAQPQHF,TGTGCCAGCAGCCAGGCCCTAATACTGGGGGCTCAGCCCCAGCATTTT
TRBJ2-7,TRBV7-9,NA,TRBD1,CASSSGQGRDEQYF,TGTGCCAGCAGCTCCGGACAGGGGAGGGACGAGCAGTACTTC
TRBJ1-1,TRBV4-3,NA,NA,CASSQGTRLPGTEAFF,TGCGCCAGCAGCCAAGGTACACGATTACCGGGCACTGAAGCTTTCTTT
TRBJ2-7,TRBV10-3,NA,TRBD1,CAISGQGFDEQYF,TGTGCCATCAGTGGACAGGGTTTCGACGAGCAGTACTTC
TRBJ1-2,TRBV30,once,NA,CAWRKDRHPNYGYTF,TGTGCCTGGAGGAAAGACAGGCACCCTAACTATGGCTACACCTTC
TRBJ2-2,TRBV4-3,NA,TRBD2,CASSQAGPSGSAGELFF,TGCGCCAGCAGCCAAGCCGGTCCTAGCGGGAGCGCCGGGGAGCTGTTTTTT
TRBJ2-2,TRBV18,NA,TRBD1,CASSLRDRTNTGELFF,TGTGCCAGCTCACTCCGGGACAGGACCAACACCGGGGAGCTGTTTTTT
TRBJ2-1,TRBV7-6,NA,TRBD1,CASSGVTGVPLSSYNEQFF,TGTGCCAGCAGTGGGGTGACAGGGGTCCCGCTTAGCTCCTACAATGAGCAGTTCTTC